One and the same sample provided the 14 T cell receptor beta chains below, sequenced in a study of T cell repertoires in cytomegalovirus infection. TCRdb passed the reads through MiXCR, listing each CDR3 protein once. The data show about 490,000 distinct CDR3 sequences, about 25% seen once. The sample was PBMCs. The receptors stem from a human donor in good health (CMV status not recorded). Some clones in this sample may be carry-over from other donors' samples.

The CDR3 loop reads CASSSRPGTSSSYNEQFF. CDR3 sequence (DNA): TGTGCCAGCAGCTCCCGTCCCGGGACGTCAAGCTCCTACAATGAGCAGTTCTTC. V and J are TRBV11-2 and TRBJ2-1; D possibly uses TRBD1 or TRBD2 (5 bases each). This CDR3 is 18 amino acids long. With 4 bases removed from V and 0 bases from J, the gap between germline ends came to 19 bases. Germline-derived CDR1 and CDR2 are SGHAT and FQNNGV. The full variable domain, with the rest looked up from reference TRBV11-2 and TRBJ2-1, is EAGVAQSPRYKIIEKRQSVAFWCNPISGHATLYWYQQILGQGPKLLIQFQNNGVVDDSQLPKDRFSAERLKGVDSTLKIQPAKLEDSAVYLCASSSRPGTSSSYNEQFFGPGTRLTVL.

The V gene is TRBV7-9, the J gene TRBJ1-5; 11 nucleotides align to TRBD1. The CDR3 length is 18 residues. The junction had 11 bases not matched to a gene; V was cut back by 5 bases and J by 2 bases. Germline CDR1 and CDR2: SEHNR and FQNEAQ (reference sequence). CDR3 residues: CASSPWTGGAGGNQPQHF. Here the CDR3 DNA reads TGTGCCAGCAGCCCTTGGACAGGGGGCGCTGGAGGCAATCAGCCCCAGCATTTT.

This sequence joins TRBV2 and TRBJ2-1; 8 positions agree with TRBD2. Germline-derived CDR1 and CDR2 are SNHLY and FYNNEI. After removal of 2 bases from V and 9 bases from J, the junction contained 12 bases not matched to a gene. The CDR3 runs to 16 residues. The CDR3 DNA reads TGTGCCAGCAGTGAACCGGGCGGGACTAGATCTGCTGAGCAGTTCTTC. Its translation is CASSEPGGTRSAEQFF.

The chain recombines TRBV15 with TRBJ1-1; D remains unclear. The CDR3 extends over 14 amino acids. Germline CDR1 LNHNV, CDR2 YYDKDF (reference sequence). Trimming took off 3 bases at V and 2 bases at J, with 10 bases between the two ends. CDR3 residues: CATSSDRRNTEAFF. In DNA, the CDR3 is TGTGCCACCAGCAGCGACCGACGAAACACTGAAGCTTTCTTT. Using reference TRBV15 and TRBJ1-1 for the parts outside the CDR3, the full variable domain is DAMVIQNPRYQVTQFGKPVTLSCSQTLNHNVMYWYQQKSSQAPKLLFHYYDKDFNNEADTPDNFQSRRPNTSFCFLDIRSPGLGDTAMYLCATSSDRRNTEAFFGQGTRLTVV.

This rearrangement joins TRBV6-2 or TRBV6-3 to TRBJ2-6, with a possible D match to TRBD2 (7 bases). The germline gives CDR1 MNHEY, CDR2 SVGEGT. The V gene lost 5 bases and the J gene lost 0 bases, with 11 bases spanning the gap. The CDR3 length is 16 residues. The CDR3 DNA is TGTGCCAGCAGTGGGGGGGGACACTCTGGGGCCAACGTCCTGACTTTC. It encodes CASSGGGHSGANVLTF.

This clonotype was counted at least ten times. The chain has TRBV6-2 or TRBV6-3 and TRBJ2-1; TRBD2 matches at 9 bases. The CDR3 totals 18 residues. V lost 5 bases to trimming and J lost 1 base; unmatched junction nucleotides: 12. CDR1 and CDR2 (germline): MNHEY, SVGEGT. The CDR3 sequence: CASSPRAGGPSSYNEQFF. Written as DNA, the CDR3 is TGTGCCAGCAGTCCCCGGGCGGGAGGGCCCTCGTCCTACAATGAGCAGTTCTTC.

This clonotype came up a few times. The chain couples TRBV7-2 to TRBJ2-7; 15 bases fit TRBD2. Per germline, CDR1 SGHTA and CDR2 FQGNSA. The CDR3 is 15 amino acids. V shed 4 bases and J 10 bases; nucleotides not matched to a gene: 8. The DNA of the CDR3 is TGTGCCAGCAGCTCGTGGACTAGCGGGAGGGTCGATCAGTACTTC. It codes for CASSSWTSGRVDQYF.

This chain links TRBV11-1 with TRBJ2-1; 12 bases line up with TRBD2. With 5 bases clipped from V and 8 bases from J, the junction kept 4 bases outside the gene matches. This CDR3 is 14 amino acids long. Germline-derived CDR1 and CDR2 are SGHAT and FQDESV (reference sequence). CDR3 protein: CASSRTSGVDEQFF. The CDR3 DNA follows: TGTGCCAGCAGCAGGACTAGCGGGGTCGATGAGCAGTTCTTC.

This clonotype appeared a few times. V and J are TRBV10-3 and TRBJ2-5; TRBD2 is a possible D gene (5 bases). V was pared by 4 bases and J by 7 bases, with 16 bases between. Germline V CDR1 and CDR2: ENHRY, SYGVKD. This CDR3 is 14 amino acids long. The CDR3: CAISGDGFEGTQYF. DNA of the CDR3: TGTGCCATCAGTGGCGATGGCTTTGAGGGGACCCAGTACTTC.

CDR3 in amino acids: CAIRDSPRDTEAFF. The CDR3 DNA follows: TGTGCCATCAGGGACAGCCCCCGTGACACTGAAGCTTTCTTT. This sequence joins TRBV10-3 and TRBJ1-1; perhaps TRBD1 as D (6 bases). Germline V CDR1 and CDR2: ENHRY, SYGVKD. V was cut by 6 bases and J by 3 bases, with 14 bases left in between. CDR3 length equals 14 residues.

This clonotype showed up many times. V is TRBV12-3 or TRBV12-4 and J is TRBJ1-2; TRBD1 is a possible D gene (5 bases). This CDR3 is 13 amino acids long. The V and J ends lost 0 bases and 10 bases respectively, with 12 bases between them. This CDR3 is CASSLAGQGSYTF. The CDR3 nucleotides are TGTGCCAGCAGTTTAGCCGGGCAGGGCTCCTACACCTTC.

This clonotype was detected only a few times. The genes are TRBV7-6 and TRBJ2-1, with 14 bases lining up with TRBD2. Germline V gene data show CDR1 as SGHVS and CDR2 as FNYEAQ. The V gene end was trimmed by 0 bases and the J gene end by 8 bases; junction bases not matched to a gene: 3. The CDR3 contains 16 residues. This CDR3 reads CASSLAGLAGADEQFF. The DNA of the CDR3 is TGTGCCAGCAGCTTAGCGGGACTAGCGGGAGCCGATGAGCAGTTCTTC.

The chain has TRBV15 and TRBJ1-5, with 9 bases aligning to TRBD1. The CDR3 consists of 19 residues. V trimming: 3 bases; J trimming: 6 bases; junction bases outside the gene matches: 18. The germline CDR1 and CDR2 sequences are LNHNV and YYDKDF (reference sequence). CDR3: CATSRELTRDRVRGQPQHF. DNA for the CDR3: TGTGCCACCAGCAGGGAACTCACCCGGGACAGGGTACGTGGTCAGCCCCAGCATTTT.

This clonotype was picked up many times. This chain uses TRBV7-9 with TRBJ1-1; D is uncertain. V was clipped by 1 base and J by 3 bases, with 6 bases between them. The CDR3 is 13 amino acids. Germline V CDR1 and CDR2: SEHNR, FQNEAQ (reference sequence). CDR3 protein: CASSLDSDTEAFF. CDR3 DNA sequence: TGTGCCAGCAGCTTAGACAGTGACACTGAAGCTTTCTTT. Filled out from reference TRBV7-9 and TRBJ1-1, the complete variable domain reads DTGVSQNPRHKITKRGQNVTFRCDPISEHNRLYWYRQTLGQGPEFLTYFQNEAQLEKSRLLSDRFSAERPKGSFSTLEIQRTEQGDSAMYLCASSLDSDTEAFFGQGTRLTVV.